The clone carrying this TCR beta chain was found a few times. The sample belongs to a study of molecular identifiers for immune sequencing clone quantification. TCRdb recomputed calls from the PCR reads with MiXCR, one row per CDR3 protein. Of 600,000 to 650,000 distinct CDR3 sequences in the sample, just under 20% are singletons; the top ten hold 0.75% to 0.95%. The CDR3 sequence is 15 residues long. Germline CDR1 reads SNHLY; CDR2 reads FYNNEI. Trimming pared 2 bases from V and 3 bases from J, leaving 11 bases between. For naive CD8 T cells, sorting used the CD8+CD4-CCR7+CD45RA+ phenotype. Material for sequencing was naive CD8+ T cells from blood, with Jurkat cell RNA spiked in. As for subset: FACS-sorted CD8+CD4-CCR7+CD45RA+ naive T cells. The receptor was isolated from a human donor in good health. Some libraries in this study had Jurkat cell RNA spiked in. This rearrangement joins TRBV2 to TRBJ2-1, with D perhaps matching TRBD1 or TRBD2 (5 bases each). CDR3 DNA sequence: TGTGCCAGCAGTGAAAGTACGGGGCTCTACAATGAGCAGTTCTTC. It is translated as CASSESTGLYNEQFF.